This T cell receptor (beta chain) comes out of a study of blood T cells in healthy people across ages. A remark on this clonotype: Its target is not known.

Alongside a J-beta primer mix, a sample-barcoded 5' primer served in a second PCR lasting about 6 to 11 cycles. TCRdb itself ran the 5' RACE reads through MiXCR, one entry per CDR3 protein. The sample consists of roughly 2 million distinct CDR3 sequences, 49% of them appearing once. This CDR3 comprises 13 residues. Overall study results and limits: Unsorted PBMCs prevented conclusive naive versus antigen-experienced comparison. Getting older went along with TCR beta diversity per million T cells dropping roughly linearly.

This clonotype was obtained from a woman aged 40-49 years in good health. The sequenced sample was blood. The chain links TRBV21-1 to TRBJ1-4; TRBD1, the D gene given by the table, was not confirmed from the DNA. TRBV21-1 is designated a pseudogene. CDR3 amino acids: CASSTGLRGKLFF. The CDR3 DNA reads as TGTGCCAGCAGCACGGGGCTGAGGGGAAAACTGTTTTTT.